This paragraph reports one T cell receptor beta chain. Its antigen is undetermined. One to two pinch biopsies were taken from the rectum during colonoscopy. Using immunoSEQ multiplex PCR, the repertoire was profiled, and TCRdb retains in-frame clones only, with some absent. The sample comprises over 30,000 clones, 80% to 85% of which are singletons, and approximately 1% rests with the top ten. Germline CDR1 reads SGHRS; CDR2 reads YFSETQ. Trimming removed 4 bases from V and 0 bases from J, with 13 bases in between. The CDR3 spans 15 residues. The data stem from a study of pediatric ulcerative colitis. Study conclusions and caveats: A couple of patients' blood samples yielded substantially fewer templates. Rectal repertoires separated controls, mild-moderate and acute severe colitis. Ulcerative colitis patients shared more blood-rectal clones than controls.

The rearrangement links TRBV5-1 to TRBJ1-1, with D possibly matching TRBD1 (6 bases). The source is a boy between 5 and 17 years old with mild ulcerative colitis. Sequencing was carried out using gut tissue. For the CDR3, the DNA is TGCGCCAGCAGCACAGGACAGCCTTTGAACACTGAAGCTTTCTTT. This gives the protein CASSTGQPLNTEAFF.